These 25 T cell receptor beta chains were all obtained from the same sample, sequenced in a study of T-cell memory formation after mild COVID-19. MiXCR, applied by TCRdb to the 5' RACE reads, yields one record per CDR3 protein. The data contain 500,000 to 550,000 distinct CDR3 sequences, over 20% of them singletons. Source material: PBMCs or a T cell subset sorted from them (not recorded which). The source of these receptors is an adult woman who had mild COVID-19 (a few samples of this study predate the infection). Cell type and time point are not known.

This clonotype was seen a few times. The chain employs TRBV7-9 and TRBJ1-1; D unresolved. The germline CDR1 and CDR2 sequences are SEHNR and FQNEAQ (reference sequence). V was pared by 2 bases and J by 10 bases, with 14 bases between. CDR3 length: 13 amino acids. CDR3 loop: CASSLTPAWGAFF. The DNA of the CDR3 is TGTGCCAGCAGCTTAACGCCAGCGTGGGGAGCTTTCTTT.

This clonotype was counted a few times. The chain joins TRBV27 to TRBJ2-1; D possibly corresponds to TRBD1 (6 bases). The V gene's germline CDR1 is MNHEY and CDR2 SMNVEV (reference sequence). V lost 4 bases to trimming and J lost 10 bases, with 14 bases between them. This CDR3 contains 13 residues. This CDR3 reads CASSSNRAGEQFF. In DNA form, the CDR3 reads TGTGCCAGCAGTTCCAACAGGGCAGGGGAGCAGTTCTTC.

This rearrangement joins TRBV6-2 or TRBV6-3 to TRBJ1-2, with TRBD1 identical over 8 bases. V trimming: 6 bases; J trimming: 4 bases; junction bases outside the gene matches: 7. There are 14 residues in the CDR3. Looked up from germline, CDR1 is MNHEY and CDR2 is SVGEGT. CDR3 DNA sequence: TGTGCCAGCAGGGCGGACAGGGATACCTATGGCTACACCTTC. This encodes CASRADRDTYGYTF.

The sample holds a few counts of this clonotype. V is TRBV5-1 and J is TRBJ2-1; D ambiguous. V lost 3 bases and J 5 bases, leaving 12 bases between the germline ends. CDR1 and CDR2 from the germline V gene are SGHRS and YFSETQ. The CDR3 length is 14 residues. The CDR3 sequence: CASSSRTPHNEQFF. CDR3 nucleotide sequence: TGCGCCAGCAGCTCCCGGACCCCACACAATGAGCAGTTCTTC.

In this sample, this clonotype turned up a few times. The chain links TRBV7-8 to TRBJ2-1; tentatively, D is TRBD2 (7 bases). This CDR3 is 12 amino acids long. Germline loops: CDR1 SGHVS, CDR2 FQNEAQ. V was shortened by 4 bases and J by 10 bases, with 11 bases between the two germline ends. CDR3 in DNA: TGTGCCAGCAGCTCGCGGGGGCCCGAGCAGTTCTTC. Encoded protein: CASSSRGPEQFF.

This rearrangement joins TRBV6-2 or TRBV6-3 to TRBJ2-5; the D is unclear. The CDR3 is 12 amino acids. Trimming took 6 bases from V and 5 from J, leaving 10 bases between them. CDR1 is MNHEY and CDR2 is SVGEGT in the germline V gene. CDR3 loop: CASSPAEETQYF. The CDR3 region has the DNA TGTGCCAGCAGCCCGGCGGAGGAGACCCAGTACTTC.

The chain joins TRBV29-1 to TRBJ2-7, with TRBD1 identical over 7 bases. The V gene end was trimmed by 0 bases and the J gene end by 0 bases; junction bases not matched to a gene: 11. This CDR3 comprises 17 residues. CDR1 is SQVTM and CDR2 is ANQGSEA in the germline V gene. CDR3 in amino acids: CSVEERGERDSSYEQYF. The CDR3 DNA sequence: TGCAGCGTTGAAGAGAGGGGTGAAAGGGACAGCTCCTACGAGCAGTACTTC.

This clonotype showed up just a few times. The chain couples TRBV7-2 to TRBJ2-5; D is perhaps TRBD1 (5 bases). Germline-derived CDR1 and CDR2 are SGHTA and FQGNSA. This CDR3 contains 10 residues. The V end lost 10 bases, the J end lost 7 bases, and 10 bases lay between the germline ends. CDR3 in DNA: TGTGCCACCCTGCAGGGGACCCAGTACTTC. This codes for CATLQGTQYF.

This clonotype was seen a handful of times. DNA of the CDR3: TGTGCCAGCAGCCCCTTGGGGTCTAGCGGGAGGGCCGTTACGAGCTCCTACGAGCAGTACTTC. Residues: CASSPLGSSGRAVTSSYEQYF. The genes are TRBV7-9 and TRBJ2-7; TRBD2 agrees at 12 bases. V was pared by 5 bases and J by 0 bases, with 20 bases of the junction left unmatched. This CDR3 comprises 21 residues. Germline V CDR1 and CDR2: SEHNR, FQNEAQ (reference sequence). The variable domain in full, with the rest retrieved from reference TRBV7-9 and TRBJ2-7, is DTGVSQNPRHKITKRGQNVTFRCDPISEHNRLYWYRQTLGQGPEFLTYFQNEAQLEKSRLLSDRFSAERPKGSFSTLEIQRTEQGDSAMYLCASSPLGSSGRAVTSSYEQYFGPGTRLTVT.

The gene calls are TRBV6-5 and TRBJ2-3; unclear D gene. The germline V gene has CDR1 MNHEY and CDR2 SVGAGI. The CDR3 consists of 15 residues. The V end lost 0 bases, the J end lost 3 bases, and 10 bases lay between the germline ends. Written as DNA, the CDR3 is TGTGCCAGCAGTTACTCCCTAGTAAGGACAGATACGCAGTATTTT. As protein: CASSYSLVRTDTQYF.

In this sample, this clonotype turned up a few times. V and J are TRBV5-1 and TRBJ2-1; D uncertain. The V gene's germline CDR1 is SGHRS and CDR2 YFSETQ. This CDR3 is built from 14 residues. Trimming removed 4 bases at V and 5 bases at J, with 13 bases between. The CDR3 DNA is TGCGCCAGCAGCCCGGACGATTGGGACAATGAGCAGTTCTTC. Translated, it gives CASSPDDWDNEQFF.

This chain uses TRBV9 with TRBJ2-5; D is ambiguous. This CDR3 has 14 amino acids. V was clipped by 2 bases and J by 2 bases, with 10 bases between them. Germline loops: CDR1 SGDLS, CDR2 YYNGEE. CDR3 region: CASSVGGQQETQYF. Here the CDR3 DNA reads TGTGCCAGCAGCGTCGGCGGTCAGCAAGAGACCCAGTACTTC.

This clonotype showed up just once. Written as DNA, the CDR3 is TGCAGTGCTAGAGAGTATGGGGAGGTCACTGAAGCTTTCTTT. Its protein is CSAREYGEVTEAFF. The V and J genes are TRBV20-1 and TRBJ1-1; D remains unclear. The CDR3 extends over 14 amino acids. V was cut by 0 bases and J by 4 bases, with 12 bases left in between. Germline values: CDR1 DFQATT, CDR2 SNEGSKA (reference sequence).

As concerns this clonotype: The junction shows a germline mismatch at one end, possibly a read error. This chain uses TRBV30 with TRBJ2-1, with D maybe TRBD2 (5 bases). In germline, CDR1 is GTSNPN, CDR2 SVGIG (reference sequence). The CDR3 sequence is 11 residues long. CDR3 DNA sequence: TGTGCCTGGTCCCCCCGAGCGGAGGTGATCTTC. Its protein is CAWSPRAEVIF. The whole variable domain, filled in from reference TRBV30 and TRBJ2-1, reads SQTIHQWPATLVQPVGSPLSLECTVEGTSNPNLYWYRQAAGRGLQLLFYSVGIGQISSEVPQNLSASRPQDRQFILSSKKLLLSDSGFYLCAWSPRAEVIFGPGTRLTVL.

This clonotype was counted between two and nine times. The J gene is TRBJ1-1, the V gene TRBV6-6; D gene uncertain. The V and J ends lost 3 bases and 1 base respectively, with 3 bases between them. CDR1 MNHNY and CDR2 SVGAGI come from the germline V gene (reference sequence). The CDR3 consists of 12 residues. CDR3 coding DNA: TGTGCCAGCAGTTATCAGAACACTGAAGCTTTCTTT. This sequence encodes CASSYQNTEAFF.

The chain carries TRBV24-1 and TRBJ2-2; D is unresolved. The V gene lost 3 bases and the J gene lost 2 bases, with 9 bases spanning the gap. Looked up from germline, CDR1 is KGHDR and CDR2 is SFDVKD. The length of the CDR3 is 15 residues. The CDR3 here is CATSDKKGNTGELFF. DNA of the CDR3: TGTGCCACCAGTGATAAGAAAGGTAACACCGGGGAGCTGTTTTTT.

This clonotype turned up a few times. J is TRBJ2-7 and V is TRBV12-3 or TRBV12-4, with a weak D call TRBD2 (5 bases). V lost 6 bases and J 1 base, leaving 16 bases between the germline ends. This CDR3 is built from 15 residues. The CDR3 coding sequence is TGTGCCAGCAGCTCGGCGGTAGAGGGTTCCTACGAGCAGTACTTC. It specifies CASSSAVEGSYEQYF.

This clonotype was seen only a few times. The chain is built from TRBV6-5 and TRBJ2-7, with D hard to call. The CDR3 runs to 13 residues. Germline lookup yields CDR1 MNHEY and CDR2 SVGAGI. V gave up 1 base and J gave up 4 bases, with 8 bases separating them. The CDR3 bases are TGTGCCAGCAGTTACTACCTGGGATACGAGCAGTACTTC. This sequence encodes CASSYYLGYEQYF.

This clonotype was seen repeatedly, ten times or more. This sequence joins TRBV6-4 and TRBJ1-2; 10 bases match TRBD1. The length of the CDR3 is 14 residues. Germline values: CDR1 MRHNA, CDR2 SNTAGT. The J segment lost 7 bases and the V segment lost 6 bases, leaving 8 bases of the junction unmatched. The CDR3 spells CASSPTGTGAGYTF. DNA of the CDR3: TGTGCCAGCAGCCCCACCGGGACAGGGGCTGGCTACACCTTC.

V is TRBV4-2 and J is TRBJ2-3; perhaps D is TRBD1 or TRBD2 (5 bases each). V was cut by 4 bases and J by 6 bases, with 11 bases left in between. The CDR3 consists of 13 residues. CDR1 and CDR2 (germline): LGHNA, YNFKEQ. The CDR3 spells CASSRDEADTQYF. In nucleotides, the CDR3 is TGTGCCAGCAGCCGGGACGAAGCGGATACGCAGTATTTT.

V and J are TRBV15 and TRBJ2-5; D ambiguous. The CDR3 is 17 residues long. The V gene's germline CDR1 is LNHNV and CDR2 YYDKDF (reference sequence). V was trimmed by 3 bases and J by 3 bases, leaving 20 bases between them. The CDR3, as DNA: TGTGCCACCAGCAGGGTGGTTGGATTTTTCCAGGAAGAGACCCAGTACTTC. It yields the protein CATSRVVGFFQEETQYF.

The genes are TRBV5-1 and TRBJ1-5; maybe TRBD1 (6 bases). The V end was cut by 3 bases, the J end by 5 bases, with 12 bases between. This CDR3 is built from 14 residues. Germline loops: CDR1 SGHRS, CDR2 YFSETQ. The CDR3 DNA reads TGCGCCAGCAGCTCGACAGGTTCCGATCAGCCCCAGCATTTT. As protein: CASSSTGSDQPQHF.

The rearrangement uses TRBV24-1 and TRBJ1-1, with unresolved D. V lost 4 bases, J lost 6 bases, and 11 bases lay in between. CDR1 and CDR2 from the germline V gene are KGHDR and SFDVKD. This CDR3 is 13 amino acids long. The CDR3, as DNA: TGTGCCACCAGTGACCTTACTAGCGCTGAAGCTTTCTTT. It is translated as CATSDLTSAEAFF.

This clonotype was detected many times. The chain links TRBV5-1 to TRBJ2-3; TRBD2 matches 10 bases. The CDR3 is 16 amino acids. Losses at the gene ends were 2 bases for V and 4 bases for J; bases not matched to a gene: 7. CDR1 is SGHRS, CDR2 YFSETQ, per germline. The CDR3 loop reads CASSLPSGRSADTQYF. Here the CDR3 DNA reads TGCGCCAGCAGCTTACCTAGCGGGAGATCTGCAGATACGCAGTATTTT.

The J gene is TRBJ2-7, the V gene TRBV4-3, with D unresolved. Per the germline V gene, CDR1 is LGHNA and CDR2 is YSLEER. The CDR3 is made up of 15 amino acids. Trimming removed 2 bases from V and 2 bases from J, with 13 bases in between. The CDR3: CASSQRQGKAYEQYF. In DNA, the CDR3 is TGCGCCAGCAGCCAAAGACAAGGGAAGGCCTACGAGCAGTACTTC.